Listed here is a single TCR beta chain. The data stem from a study of shared clonotypes between healthy human individuals. Using immunoSEQ multiplex PCR, the repertoire was profiled, and TCRdb retains in-frame clones only, with some absent. The sample includes fewer than 350,000 clones, roughly 84% of them seen just once. Trimming stripped 0 bases from V and 2 bases from J, with 12 bases between. The CDR3 contains 17 residues. The J gene is TRBJ1-6, the V gene TRBV5-3; possible D gene TRBD1, 5 bases. TRBV5-3 is an ORF, with its function uncertain. This clonotype was obtained from a man between 18 and 35 years old in good health. The sequenced sample consisted of memory CD8+ T cells sorted from blood. Subset described: CD45RO+ cells pooled with CCR7-negative TemRA cells. CDR3 DNA sequence: TGTGCCAGAAGCTTGGGAACAGGTTCCGCCTATAATTCACCCCTCCACTTT. This translates into CARSLGTGSAYNSPLHF.